This entry describes one T cell receptor (beta chain). These data come from a study of blood T cell repertoires in COVID-19. TCRdb's copy holds only in-frame clones and misses some; the assay was immunoSEQ multiplex PCR. The sample lists more than 150,000 clones, around 85% occurring once. The V and J ends lost 5 bases and 3 bases respectively, with 4 bases between them. Germline V gene lookup returns CDR1 MNHNS and CDR2 SASEGT. The CDR3 is made up of 12 amino acids. This clonotype was obtained from an elderly woman with acute or convalescent COVID-19. J is TRBJ2-2 and V is TRBV6-1; D remains unclear. Sequenced: peripheral blood. CDR3 in amino acids: CASSSDTGELFF. In DNA, the CDR3 is TGTGCCAGCAGTTCCGACACCGGGGAGCTGTTTTTT.